This TCR beta chain was sequenced in a study of blood T cell repertoires in COVID-19. Germline loops: CDR1 SGHTA, CDR2 FQGNSA. The CDR3 spans 15 residues. The V segment lost 5 bases and the J segment 3 bases; nucleotides outside the gene matches: 7. Sequencing used immunoSEQ multiplex PCR; TCRdb keeps in-frame clones, though not all of them. The sample contains some 220,000 clones, around 81% of which appear only once. The receptor's source is a woman in her fifties or sixties with active or convalescent COVID-19. Sequences were obtained from peripheral blood. The chain combines TRBV7-2 with TRBJ2-1, with 7 bases matching TRBD2. In DNA, the CDR3 is TGTGCCAGCAGCCAAAGCGGGACTGTCTACAATGAGCAGTTCTTC. This gives the protein CASSQSGTVYNEQFF. The variable domain in full, completed from reference TRBV7-2 and TRBJ2-1, reads GAGVSQSPSNKVTEKGKDVELRCDPISGHTALYWYRQSLGQGLEFLIYFQGNSAPDKSGLPSDRFSAERTGGSVSTLTIQRTQQEDSAVYLCASSQSGTVYNEQFFGPGTRLTVL.